These 2 T cell receptor beta chains were sequenced from one sample in a study of blood T cell repertoires in COVID-19. Clones were sequenced by immunoSEQ multiplex PCR, and TCRdb holds only the in-frame ones, with some missing. The data show roughly 400,000 clones, with 90% seen just once and approximately 0.55% held by the top ten. The sample consisted of PBMCs or T cells enriched from blood (not recorded which). The receptors stem from a young man who had recovered from COVID-19.

This chain connects TRBV5-4 to TRBJ1-6; a possible D gene is TRBD1 (5 bases). The CDR3 has 16 residues. The V and J ends lost 4 bases and 2 bases respectively, with 13 bases between them. The germline V gene encodes CDR1 SGHNT and CDR2 YYREEE (reference sequence). The CDR3 DNA reads TGTGCCAGCAGCCTCGACAGACATGCCTATAATTCACCCCTCCACTTT. It is translated as CASSLDRHAYNSPLHF.

This chain uses TRBV7-8 with TRBJ2-3; 13 bases match TRBD2. The junction had 6 bases not matched to a gene; V was cut back by 5 bases and J by 7 bases. Per germline, CDR1 SGHVS and CDR2 FQNEAQ. CDR3 length equals 15 residues. CDR3 DNA: TGTGCCAGCAGCCTGGGACTAGCGGGGACACATACGCAGTATTTT. This sequence encodes CASSLGLAGTHTQYF.